This T cell receptor (beta chain) comes out of a study of shared clonotypes between healthy human individuals. The CDR3 runs to 14 residues. The ends lost 4 bases at V and 4 bases at J; junction bases unmatched: 4. Germline assignment: CDR1 MNHEY and CDR2 SMNVEV (reference sequence). The data were produced by immunoSEQ multiplex PCR, yet TCRdb's version contains in-frame clones alone and is incomplete. This repertoire shows about half a million clones, 81% found once; its top ten account for over 9.5%. Sequenced material: PBMCs. The TCR sequence derives from a woman aged 40 to 50 in good health. Some clones in this sample may be carry-over from other donors' samples. The chain links TRBV27 to TRBJ2-5; 9 bases are a match to TRBD2. CDR3: CASSSRLAVETQYF. The CDR3 region has the DNA TGTGCCAGCAGTTCCAGACTAGCGGTAGAGACCCAGTACTTC.